The rows below give T cell receptor beta chains drawn from one sample of a study of T cells after yellow fever vaccination. TCRdb reanalysed the 5' RACE reads using MiXCR and keeps one entry per CDR3 protein. Here the sample spans roughly 170,000 distinct CDR3 sequences, approximately 6% being singletons. The sample was CD4+ T cells sorted from PBMCs, taken on the day of the first yellow fever vaccination. The receptors originated from a man aged 18 to 35 who received the YFV17D yellow fever vaccine. The CDR3 runs from the conserved cysteine through the conserved F or W. The D gene is left open where the match is weak. Size is stated for part of the rows, as once, few or many counts, or as a class when the clone is expanded.

j_call	v_call	clone_size	d_call	cdr3_nt	cdr3_aa
TRBJ2-3	TRBV7-2	many	TRBD1	TGTGCCAGCAGCTTCACCGGGACAGGGGGGAGAGATACGCAGTATTTT	CASSFTGTGGRDTQYF
TRBJ2-2	TRBV7-7	-	-	TGTGCTAGCGGCAACACCGGGGAGCTGGTTTTT	CASGNTGELVF
TRBJ1-1	TRBV7-2	few	-	TGTGCCAGCAGCTTAGCGTCGGTAGGGGCGGGCACTGAAGCTTTCTTT	CASSLASVGAGTEAFF
TRBJ2-3	TRBV28	many	TRBD1	TGTGCCAGCAGATTTACAGGGGGGGATACGCAGTATTTT	CASRFTGGDTQYF
TRBJ2-5	TRBV19	-	-	TGTGCCAGTAGTATAGGTGGCGGCGGGACCCAGTACTTC	CASSIGGGGTQYF
TRBJ1-1	TRBV6-5	few	-	TGTGCCAGCAGCCGGAACTTTGAAGCTTTCTTT	CASSRNFEAFF
TRBJ2-5	TRBV4-3	many	-	TGCGCCAGCAGCCAAGATGGGCGACTAGAACAGACCCAGTACTTC	CASSQDGRLEQTQYF
TRBJ2-1	TRBV7-9	-	-	TGTGCCAGCAGCACGGGGGATGAGCAGTTCTTC	CASSTGDEQFF
TRBJ2-7	TRBV20-1	few	TRBD2	TGCAGTGCTAGTGGGACTAGCGGGGGCCCTTTCCCCTACGAGCAGTACTTC	CSASGTSGGPFPYEQYF
TRBJ2-3	TRBV3-1	few	-	TGTGCCAGCAGCCAAGATAGGGCCGGGACTGGAATTTCCACAGATACGCAGTATTTT	CASSQDRAGTGISTDTQYF
TRBJ2-5	TRBV20-1	-	TRBD2	TGCAGTGCCCCCAGTGGCGGGGGTAGACAAGAGACCCAGTACTTC	CSAPSGGGRQETQYF
TRBJ2-1	TRBV7-2	few	-	TGTGCCAGCAGCTTAGCGCGGGGCCCCAATGAGCAGTTCTTC	CASSLARGPNEQFF
TRBJ1-5	TRBV3-1	few	-	TGTGCCAGCAGCCAAGCACTGGATCAGCCCCAGCATTTT	CASSQALDQPQHF
TRBJ2-1	TRBV6-5	many	-	TGTGCCAGCAGTACCCGGCCTAGCTCCTACAATGAGCAGTTCTTC	CASSTRPSSYNEQFF
TRBJ1-2	TRBV6-6	-	TRBD1	TGTGCCAGCCTCGACAGGGATAACTATGGCTACACCTTC	CASLDRDNYGYTF
TRBJ2-3	TRBV7-3	many	-	TGTGCCAGCAGCTTACCCAGCACAGATACGCAGTATTTT	CASSLPSTDTQYF
TRBJ1-5	TRBV20-1	-	-	TGCAGTGCCCTCGAAGGGACCGACAATCAGCCCCAGCATTTT	CSALEGTDNQPQHF
TRBJ1-4	TRBV6-5	many	-	TGTGCCAGCAGGGCAGGGGAAAAACTGTTTTTT	CASRAGEKLFF
TRBJ2-5	TRBV6-5	many	-	TGTGCCAGCAGACGGCAGATTGAGGAGACCCAGTACTTC	CASRRQIEETQYF
TRBJ2-5	TRBV6-1	few	-	TGTGCCAGCAGTGAATCTAGCACTGGATGGACCCAGTACTTC	CASSESSTGWTQYF
TRBJ2-4	TRBV5-6	few	TRBD1	TGTGCCAGCAGCCTTACAGGGGCAAACATTCAGTACTTC	CASSLTGANIQYF
TRBJ2-7	TRBV10-3	many	TRBD2	TGTGCCATCAGCAGAAGCGGGGGCTCAAGGATATACGAGCAGTACTTC	CAISRSGGSRIYEQYF
TRBJ1-5	TRBV6-1	-	TRBD1	TGTGCCAGCAGTGAACGGACAGGTCGAAGCAATCAGCCCCAGCATTTT	CASSERTGRSNQPQHF
TRBJ1-2	TRBV6-1	-	-	TGTGCCAGCAGTGGACAACGCGGTTGGTATGGCTACACCTTC	CASSGQRGWYGYTF
TRBJ2-1	TRBV5-1	many	-	TGCGCCAGCAGCTTCGTACAGGAGACCTACAATGAGCAGTTCTTC	CASSFVQETYNEQFF
TRBJ1-1	TRBV18	-	-	TGTGCCAGCTCACGGTACAGGGTCCTGGACACTGAAGCTTTCTTT	CASSRYRVLDTEAFF
TRBJ1-5	TRBV23-1	-	-	TGCGTCAGCAGTCAATCGATAGCGTCCTACAATCAGCCCCAGCATTTT	CVSSQSIASYNQPQHF
TRBJ2-5	TRBV5-1	many	-	TGCGCCAGCAGGGGAACATGGACCCAGTACTTC	CASRGTWTQYF
TRBJ2-7	TRBV7-2	-	-	TGTGCCAGCAGCTTGACCGTGAGGGGCTCCTACGAGCAGTACTTC	CASSLTVRGSYEQYF
TRBJ1-1	TRBV11-2	few	TRBD1	TGTGCCAGCAGCCAAGGGGGCCTCCGGAACACTGAAGCTTTCTTT	CASSQGGLRNTEAFF
TRBJ2-2	TRBV7-2	many	-	TGTGCCAGCAGCACCTACAAGGGATCAAACACCGGGGAGCTGTTTTTT	CASSTYKGSNTGELFF
TRBJ2-5	TRBV5-4	few	TRBD2	TGTGCCAGCAGCTTGGATCCCGGGGGGGAGACCCAGTACTTC	CASSLDPGGETQYF
TRBJ1-3	TRBV5-1	-	-	TGCGCCAGCAGCTTACAGGGAGAGGAATTAGCGGGAAACACCATATATTTT	CASSLQGEELAGNTIYF
TRBJ2-5	TRBV29-1	-	-	TGCAGCGTTGATTTGACGGACCAAGAGACCCAGTACTTC	CSVDLTDQETQYF
TRBJ1-2	TRBV2	-	-	TGTGCCAGCAGCCCACTAGCGGCTGGCTACACCTTC	CASSPLAAGYTF
TRBJ2-2	TRBV7-2	few	TRBD1	TGTGCCAGCAGCAACCGGGACAGGATGACCGGGGAGCTGTTTTTT	CASSNRDRMTGELFF
TRBJ2-1	TRBV12-5	few	TRBD2	TGTGCTAGTGGTCCCCGGCTAGCGGGGGACTACAATGAGCAGTTCTTC	CASGPRLAGDYNEQFF
TRBJ1-2	TRBV7-9	many	-	TGTGCCAGCAGCTTAGCGAATGCAGGGGTCCAGGGCTACACCTTC	CASSLANAGVQGYTF
TRBJ1-1	TRBV20-1	-	TRBD1	TGCAGTGCCGGTAGACAGGGGAAAAACATGAACACTGAAGCTTTCTTT	CSAGRQGKNMNTEAFF
TRBJ2-2	TRBV19	few	TRBD2	TGTGCCAGTAGGCTCAGGGAGGGTTGGACCGGGGAGCTGTTTTTT	CASRLREGWTGELFF
TRBJ2-3	TRBV10-1	few	-	TGCGCCAGCAGTGAAGGGCACAGCACAGATACGCAGTATTTT	CASSEGHSTDTQYF
TRBJ1-1	TRBV15	many	-	TGTGCCACCAGCAGACGAGGAACGCCTGACGTTTTCTTT	CATSRRGTPDVFF
TRBJ2-7	TRBV10-3	many	TRBD1	TGTGCCATCCGCGGGACAGGGGCAGGGGAGCAGTACTTC	CAIRGTGAGEQYF
TRBJ2-5	TRBV7-9	-	-	TGTGCCAGCACCCAGGGCCTCCTACAAGAGACCCAGTACTTC	CASTQGLLQETQYF
TRBJ2-5	TRBV23-1	few	TRBD1	TGCGCCAGCAGTCCCTGGGACAGGGAGACCCAGTACTTC	CASSPWDRETQYF